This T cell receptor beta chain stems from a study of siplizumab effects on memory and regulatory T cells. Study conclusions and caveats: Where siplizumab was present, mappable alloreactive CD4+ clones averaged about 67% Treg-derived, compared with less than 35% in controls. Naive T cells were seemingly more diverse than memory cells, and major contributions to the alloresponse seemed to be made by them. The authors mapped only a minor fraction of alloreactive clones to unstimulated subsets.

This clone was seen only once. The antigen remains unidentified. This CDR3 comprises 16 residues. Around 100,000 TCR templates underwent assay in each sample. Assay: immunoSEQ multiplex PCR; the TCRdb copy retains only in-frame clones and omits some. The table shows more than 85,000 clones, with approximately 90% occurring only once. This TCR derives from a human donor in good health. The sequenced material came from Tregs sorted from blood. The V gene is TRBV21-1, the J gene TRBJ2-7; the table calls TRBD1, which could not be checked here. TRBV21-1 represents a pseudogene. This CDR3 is CASFSKEPGQGYEQYF. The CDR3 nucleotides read TGTGCCAGCTTCTCCAAAGAGCCGGGACAGGGCTACGAGCAGTACTTC.